These 26 T cell receptor beta chains were all obtained from the same sample, sequenced in a study of OX40 agonist ivuxolimab in advanced cancers. Libraries were prepared by immunoSEQ multiplex PCR; TCRdb keeps only in-frame clonotypes and omits some of them. In the table there are around 48,000 clones, roughly three quarters of which are singletons. This sample comprised CD4+ or CD8+ T cells sorted from blood, obtained in a trial of the OX40 agonist ivuxolimab. All receptors come from an adult with an advanced solid tumor such as melanoma, head and neck, liver or kidney cancer.

The V and J genes are TRBV30 and TRBJ2-7; 7 bases align to TRBD2. Looked up from germline, CDR1 is GTSNPN and CDR2 is SVGIG (reference sequence). J gave up 1 base and V 5 bases, and 5 bases lay outside the gene matches. This CDR3 contains 13 residues. This CDR3 reads CAWCRGLSYEQYF. CDR3 bases: TGTGCCTGGTGCCGGGGACTATCCTACGAGCAGTACTTC.

V gene TRBV28 combines with J gene TRBJ1-1; no reliable D call. The germline V gene has CDR1 MDHEN and CDR2 SYDVKM. The CDR3 length is 13 residues. Trimming took off 10 bases at V and 5 bases at J, with 17 bases between the two ends. The CDR3 here is CATKEEGRTEAFF. The CDR3, as DNA: TGTGCCACCAAGGAGGAGGGCAGAACTGAAGCTTTCTTT.

Written as DNA, the CDR3 is TGTGCCAGCTCACCAGCAGGGAACACTGAAGCTTTCTTT. Its translation: CASSPAGNTEAFF. This chain connects TRBV18 to TRBJ1-1; D is undetermined. V was trimmed by 2 bases and J by 1 base, leaving 5 bases between them. The V gene's germline CDR1 is KGHSH and CDR2 LQKENI. This CDR3 has 13 residues.

The V gene is TRBV5-1, the J gene TRBJ2-1, with 10 bases lining up with TRBD2. With V trimmed by 3 bases and J by 7 bases, 7 bases remained unmatched. In germline, CDR1 is SGHRS, CDR2 YFSETQ. This CDR3 has 15 amino acids. The CDR3 region is CASSSAGTSVNEQFF. The CDR3 nucleotides are TGCGCCAGCAGCTCTGCCGGGACTAGCGTTAATGAGCAGTTCTTC.

The chain carries TRBV18 and TRBJ2-3; tentatively, D is TRBD1 (5 bases). V lost 6 bases and J 7 bases, leaving 20 bases between the germline ends. The CDR3 loop spans 15 amino acids. Germline V CDR1 and CDR2: KGHSH, LQKENI. The CDR3 DNA reads as TGTGCCAGCTCGTACGGCCAGGGAAGGAGAAATACGCAGTATTTT. Its protein is CASSYGQGRRNTQYF.

The chain links TRBV28 to TRBJ1-5; 9 nucleotides match TRBD1. V dropped 7 bases and J dropped 5; count of bases not matched to a gene: 12. Germline V gene lookup returns CDR1 MDHEN and CDR2 SYDVKM. This CDR3 comprises 16 residues. This CDR3 is CASIRPGQGRHQPQHF. The CDR3 DNA follows: TGTGCCAGCATTCGGCCGGGACAGGGTCGTCATCAGCCCCAGCATTTT.

The rearrangement links TRBV2 to TRBJ2-4; TRBD2 matches 11 bases. This CDR3 spans 15 amino acids. With V trimmed by 7 bases and J by 6 bases, 8 bases remained unmatched. Germline CDR1 and CDR2: SNHLY and FYNNEI. CDR3 sequence: CASTKLAGVGNIQYF. CDR3 in DNA: TGTGCCAGCACTAAACTAGCGGGAGTCGGAAACATTCAGTACTTC.

This chain joins TRBV10-1 and TRBJ2-1; D is undetermined. Between the trimmed V and J ends, which lost 3 bases and 2 bases, there was a span of 5 bases. The germline CDR1 and CDR2 sequences are WNHNN and SYGVQD (reference sequence). The CDR3 runs to 13 residues. CDR3 in amino acids: CASSDNPYNEQFF. The DNA of the CDR3 is TGCGCCAGCAGTGACAACCCCTACAATGAGCAGTTCTTC.

The chain couples TRBV18 to TRBJ1-1; 7 nucleotides line up with TRBD1. CDR1 and CDR2 from the germline V gene are KGHSH and LQKENI. This CDR3 has 15 residues. V lost 3 bases and J lost 4; bases outside the gene matches: 8. In DNA form, the CDR3 reads TGTGCCAGCTCACCGGGGACAGACGGAGGCACTGAAGCTTTCTTT. Protein sequence: CASSPGTDGGTEAFF.

The V call is TRBV19, the J call TRBJ2-7, with D uncertain. The CDR3 totals 13 residues. V was trimmed by 7 bases and J by 2 bases, leaving 12 bases between them. In germline, CDR1 is LNHDA, CDR2 SQIVND (reference sequence). CDR3: CASIVISTYEQYF. The CDR3, as DNA: TGTGCCAGTATAGTCATATCGACCTACGAGCAGTACTTC.

This clone has more than one count but fewer than ten. The J gene is TRBJ2-7, the V gene TRBV15, with D tentatively TRBD1 or TRBD2 (5 bases each). Looked up from germline, CDR1 is LNHNV and CDR2 is YYDKDF (reference sequence). V lost 1 base to trimming and J lost 0 bases, with 7 bases between them. This CDR3 has 14 amino acids. CDR3 coding DNA: TGTGCCACCAGCAGAGGGGGGAACTCCTACGAGCAGTACTTC. Its protein is CATSRGGNSYEQYF.

The V and J genes are TRBV9 and TRBJ1-1; no firm D call. With 4 bases removed from V and 3 bases from J, the gap between germline ends came to 13 bases. This CDR3 region has 14 residues. Per the germline V gene, CDR1 is SGDLS and CDR2 is YYNGEE. In DNA form, the CDR3 reads TGTGCCAGCAGCCCCCCTCATCGGGACACTGAAGCTTTCTTT. Encoded protein: CASSPPHRDTEAFF. Supplemented by reference TRBV9 and TRBJ1-1, the full variable domain reads DSGVTQTPKHLITATGQRVTLRCSPRSGDLSVYWYQQSLDQGLQFLIQYYNGEERAKGNILERFSAQQFPDLHSELNLSSLELGDSALYFCASSPPHRDTEAFFGQGTRLTVV.

The chain carries TRBV28 and TRBJ2-5; unclear D gene. This CDR3 is 12 amino acids long. CDR1 is MDHEN, CDR2 SYDVKM, per germline. V lost 3 bases and J lost 6, with 8 bases in between. CDR3 loop: CASSLEKQTQYF. As DNA, the CDR3 is TGTGCCAGCAGTTTGGAGAAGCAGACCCAGTACTTC.

This clone was found once. This rearrangement joins TRBV7-3 to TRBJ1-1; D is perhaps TRBD1 (6 bases). Germline V lookup: CDR1 SGHTA, CDR2 FQGTGA. The CDR3 sequence is 13 residues long. V lost 4 bases and J 0 bases, leaving 6 bases between the germline ends. This chain's CDR3 is CASSYRVNTEAFF. The CDR3 coding sequence is TGTGCCAGCAGCTACAGGGTGAACACTGAAGCTTTCTTT.

The V gene is TRBV7-8, the J gene TRBJ2-1; maybe TRBD1 (8 bases). The V gene lost 4 bases and the J gene lost 6 bases, with 16 bases spanning the gap. Germline assignment: CDR1 SGHVS and CDR2 FQNEAQ. This CDR3 comprises 15 residues. The CDR3 spells CASSSGQGGGNEQFF. The CDR3 DNA reads as TGTGCCAGCAGCTCTGGACAGGGAGGGGGCAATGAGCAGTTCTTC.

The rearrangement uses TRBV19 and TRBJ1-2; TRBD1 aligns across 9 bases. The CDR3 totals 14 residues. CDR1 and CDR2 from the germline V gene are LNHDA and SQIVND (reference sequence). The V segment lost 3 bases and the J segment 7 bases; nucleotides outside the gene matches: 6. The CDR3 region has the DNA TGTGCCAGTAGTATGAATATGGACAGGGGTGGCTACACCTTC. Amino acids: CASSMNMDRGGYTF. Complete variable domain (other parts from reference TRBV19 and TRBJ1-2): DGGITQSPKYLFRKEGQNVTLSCEQNLNHDAMYWYRQDPGQGLRLIYYSQIVNDFQKGDIAEGYSVSREKKESFPLTVTSAQKNPTAFYLCASSMNMDRGGYTFGSGTRLTVV.

This clone was counted a few times. CDR3: CSVGWTWGNEQFF. The CDR3 region has the DNA TGCAGCGTTGGATGGACTTGGGGGAATGAGCAGTTCTTC. The chain links TRBV29-1 to TRBJ2-1, with D possibly called TRBD1 or TRBD2 (5 bases each). Germline V lookup: CDR1 SQVTM, CDR2 ANQGSEA. This CDR3 comprises 13 residues. Trimming removed 4 bases from V and 7 bases from J, with 14 bases in between.

This clone was observed once. The genes are TRBV6-5 and TRBJ2-3; TRBD2 aligns across 8 bases. The CDR3 covers 15 residues. Trimming removed 0 bases from V and 11 bases from J; junction bases left unmatched: 10. Germline CDR1 and CDR2: MNHEY and SVGAGI. CDR3 in amino acids: CASSYSISGRARQYF. The DNA for the CDR3 is TGTGCCAGCAGTTACTCGATCAGCGGGAGAGCAAGGCAGTATTTT.

The gene calls are TRBV6-6 and TRBJ2-2; D not certain. The V end was cut by 3 bases, the J end by 2 bases, with 10 bases between. The CDR3 runs to 15 residues. Germline assignment: CDR1 MNHNY and CDR2 SVGAGI (reference sequence). CDR3 bases: TGTGCCAGCAGTTATCGGGCAGCTAACACCGGGGAGCTGTTTTTT. Its protein is CASSYRAANTGELFF.

The chain combines TRBV5-1 with TRBJ2-7; no firm D call. V dropped 4 bases and J dropped 4 bases, with 9 bases sitting between them. The CDR3 runs to 12 residues. CDR1 SGHRS and CDR2 YFSETQ come from the germline V gene. The CDR3 spells CASSQDVYEQYF. The CDR3 nucleotides read TGCGCCAGCAGCCAAGACGTTTACGAGCAGTACTTC.

The CDR3 DNA sequence: TGTGCCAGCAACAGGGAACGCGGCACCGGGGAGCTGTTTTTT. Amino acids: CASNRERGTGELFF. The rearrangement links TRBV6-1 to TRBJ2-2, with D perhaps TRBD1 (6 bases). The CDR3 is made up of 14 amino acids. V was trimmed by 7 bases and J by 4 bases, leaving 13 bases between them. Germline-derived CDR1 and CDR2 are MNHNS and SASEGT.

V is TRBV7-9 and J is TRBJ2-3; D unclear. CDR3 length: 12 amino acids. Trimming removed 0 bases from V and 3 bases from J, with 1 base in between. Germline V lookup: CDR1 SEHNR, CDR2 FQNEAQ (reference sequence). DNA for the CDR3: TGTGCCAGCAGCTTAGCTACAGATACGCAGTATTTT. This gives the protein CASSLATDTQYF.

V is TRBV10-3 and J is TRBJ1-1; 10 bases line up with TRBD1. The CDR3 spans 15 residues. J lost 3 bases, V lost 6 bases, and 7 bases had no gene match. Germline values: CDR1 ENHRY, CDR2 SYGVKD. CDR3 bases: TGTGCCATCAGCGACCGGGACAGGGGCCACACTGAAGCTTTCTTT. Translating it yields CAISDRDRGHTEAFF.

The rearrangement links TRBV11-2 to TRBJ2-5, with 8 nucleotides matching TRBD2. CDR1 and CDR2 from the germline V gene are SGHAT and FQNNGV. There are 16 residues in the CDR3. Trimming took 5 bases from V and 5 from J; bases not matched to a gene: 13. The CDR3 DNA sequence: TGTGCCAGCAGCATCCTTTCCGGGACTAGTGAGGAGACCCAGTACTTC. Translated, it gives CASSILSGTSEETQYF.

The gene calls are TRBV12-5 and TRBJ1-1; 11 nucleotides align to TRBD1. Germline V gives CDR1 LGHNT, CDR2 FRNRAP. Trimming at V came to 7 bases and at J to 4 bases, leaving 8 bases not matched to a gene. The CDR3 has 15 amino acids. The CDR3: CASVPPGTGGTEAFF. The CDR3 coding sequence is TGTGCTAGTGTTCCCCCCGGGACAGGGGGCACTGAAGCTTTCTTT.

The CDR3 nucleotides read TGTGCCAGCCCCAGAGTTTACACCGGGGAGCTGTTTTTT. Translating gives CASPRVYTGELFF. The genes are TRBV7-9 and TRBJ2-2; D not resolved. The germline CDR1 and CDR2 sequences are SEHNR and FQNEAQ (reference sequence). V was pared by 8 bases and J by 3 bases, with 10 bases between. The CDR3 runs to 13 residues.